This TCR beta chain came from a study of Tregs in tolerant kidney transplant recipients. General observations from the study: Validation in larger populations is needed because few patients were studied. This study did not directly address biological reproducibility.

Only one count was recorded for this clone. Its antigen is not known. Trimming at V came to 5 bases and at J to 0 bases, leaving 7 bases not matched to a gene. The CDR3 covers 16 residues. The germline CDR1 and CDR2 sequences are PRHDT and FYEKMQ (reference sequence). Method: immunoSEQ multiplex PCR; TCRdb's copy keeps in-frame clones and lacks some. The sample includes around 70,000 clones, about nine tenths seen only once; the top ten take about a tenth. Unstimulated Tregs (CD4+CD25+CD127-) and CD4+CD25- non-Tregs were sorted from PBMCs. Sequenced material: CD8+ T cells from blood, taken before the transplant. This clonotype originated in a human donor who received a combined kidney and bone marrow transplant. The genes are TRBV13 and TRBJ1-3; the match to TRBD1 covers 7 bases. The CDR3 region is CASSPLRDSSGNTIYF. The CDR3 DNA is TGTGCCAGCAGCCCCCTACGGGACAGCTCTGGAAACACCATATATTTT.